Listed below are T cell receptor beta chains from one sample, sequenced in a study of blood T cells in healthy people across ages. MiXCR was run by TCRdb on the 5' RACE reads, yielding one entry per CDR3 protein. The table records fewer than 1.5 million distinct CDR3 sequences, about 40% of them present only once. The sequenced sample was blood. The receptors were sampled from a woman aged 18-29 years in good health. The CDR3 runs from the conserved cysteine through the conserved F or W. The D gene is left open where the match is weak. Size is stated for part of the rows, as once, few or many counts, or as a class when the clone is expanded.

j_gene: TRBJ1-2
abundance: few
v_gene: TRBV5-5
d_gene: -
CDR3aa: CASSSEQGRGYGYTF
CDR3nt: TGTGCCAGCAGTTCGGAACAGGGACGTGGCTATGGCTACACCTTC

j_gene: TRBJ1-2
abundance: few
v_gene: TRBV7-9
d_gene: -
CDR3aa: CASSLFGEDYGYTF
CDR3nt: TGTGCCAGCAGCTTATTCGGGGAAGACTATGGCTACACCTTC

j_gene: TRBJ1-1
abundance: few
v_gene: TRBV15
d_gene: -
CDR3aa: CATTTSVDLIGEAFF
CDR3nt: TGTGCCACCACCACATCTGTTGACCTCATCGGTGAAGCTTTCTTT

j_gene: TRBJ1-2
abundance: -
v_gene: TRBV7-9
d_gene: -
CDR3aa: CASSFLTEGYTF
CDR3nt: TGTGCCAGCAGCTTCCTGACAGAAGGCTACACCTTC

j_gene: TRBJ2-5
abundance: -
v_gene: TRBV3-1
d_gene: TRBD2
CDR3aa: CASSLAGAFQETQYF
CDR3nt: TGTGCCAGCAGCCTAGCGGGAGCCTTCCAAGAGACCCAGTACTTC

j_gene: TRBJ1-6
abundance: -
v_gene: TRBV5-1
d_gene: TRBD1
CDR3aa: CASSYSGTGLGSPLHF
CDR3nt: TGCGCCAGCAGCTACAGCGGGACAGGGCTCGGTTCACCCCTCCACTTT

j_gene: TRBJ1-1
abundance: -
v_gene: TRBV11-2
d_gene: -
CDR3aa: CASSLVGQLDTEAFF
CDR3nt: TGTGCCAGCAGCTTAGTTGGGCAGCTAGACACTGAAGCTTTCTTT

j_gene: TRBJ1-4
abundance: -
v_gene: TRBV25-1
d_gene: -
CDR3aa: CASSTTGSEKLFF
CDR3nt: TGTGCCAGCAGTACCACAGGGAGTGAAAAACTGTTTTTT

j_gene: TRBJ2-5
abundance: -
v_gene: TRBV10-3
d_gene: TRBD2
CDR3aa: CAISEPTSGATGAQYF
CDR3nt: TGTGCCATCAGTGAGCCGACTAGCGGGGCCACGGGGGCCCAGTACTTC

j_gene: TRBJ2-5
abundance: -
v_gene: TRBV7-2
d_gene: TRBD2
CDR3aa: CASSLMSGAGAQYF
CDR3nt: TGTGCCAGCAGCTTAATGTCCGGGGCGGGAGCCCAGTACTTC

j_gene: TRBJ1-1
abundance: -
v_gene: TRBV20-1
d_gene: -
CDR3aa: CSARDNSEAFF
CDR3nt: TGCAGTGCTAGAGATAACAGTGAAGCTTTCTTT

j_gene: TRBJ1-1
abundance: -
v_gene: TRBV5-1
d_gene: -
CDR3aa: CASSLTEPNTEAFF
CDR3nt: TGCGCCAGCAGCTTGACAGAACCGAACACTGAAGCTTTCTTT

j_gene: TRBJ1-2
abundance: -
v_gene: TRBV7-9
d_gene: -
CDR3aa: CASSGQTDNYGYTF
CDR3nt: TGTGCCAGCAGCGGGCAGACGGACAACTATGGCTACACCTTC

j_gene: TRBJ1-4
abundance: -
v_gene: TRBV15
d_gene: TRBD1
CDR3aa: CATSEWGQGGEKLFF
CDR3nt: TGTGCCACCAGCGAGTGGGGCCAGGGGGGTGAAAAACTGTTTTTT

j_gene: TRBJ2-7
abundance: -
v_gene: TRBV5-5
d_gene: TRBD2
CDR3aa: CASSVPTSRSYEQYF
CDR3nt: TGTGCCAGCAGCGTCCCGACTAGCCGTTCCTACGAGCAGTACTTC

j_gene: TRBJ2-3
abundance: -
v_gene: TRBV9
d_gene: TRBD1
CDR3aa: CASSVVGTGVTDTQYF
CDR3nt: TGTGCCAGCAGCGTAGTTGGGACAGGGGTCACAGATACGCAGTATTTT

j_gene: TRBJ2-2
abundance: few
v_gene: TRBV20-1
d_gene: TRBD2
CDR3aa: CSTPGEGRTGELFF
CDR3nt: TGCAGTACCCCTGGGGAGGGCCGAACCGGGGAGCTGTTTTTT

j_gene: TRBJ2-7
abundance: -
v_gene: TRBV4-1
d_gene: TRBD2
CDR3aa: CASSHVSGLDCEQYF
CDR3nt: TGCGCCAGCAGCCATGTCTCGGGACTAGATTGCGAGCAGTACTTC

j_gene: TRBJ1-2
abundance: -
v_gene: TRBV27
d_gene: TRBD1
CDR3aa: CASSLLPPGQNHGYTF
CDR3nt: TGTGCCAGCAGTTTATTGCCTCCGGGACAGAACCATGGCTACACCTTC

j_gene: TRBJ2-4
abundance: -
v_gene: TRBV12-3/TRBV12-4
d_gene: -
CDR3aa: CASIPEGAKNIQYF
CDR3nt: TGTGCCAGCATTCCGGAGGGGGCCAAAAACATTCAGTACTTC

j_gene: TRBJ1-2
abundance: few
v_gene: TRBV27
d_gene: -
CDR3aa: CASRGGMAYGYTF
CDR3nt: TGTGCCAGCAGGGGGGGGATGGCCTATGGCTACACCTTC

j_gene: TRBJ2-3
abundance: once
v_gene: TRBV10-3
d_gene: TRBD2
CDR3aa: CAISEEGLAPSTDTQYF
CDR3nt: TGTGCCATCAGTGAGGAAGGACTAGCCCCTAGCACAGATACGCAGTATTTT

j_gene: TRBJ2-1
abundance: -
v_gene: TRBV6-2/TRBV6-3
d_gene: TRBD2
CDR3aa: CASSPSGGGSEQFF
CDR3nt: TGTGCCAGCAGCCCTAGCGGGGGGGGAAGTGAGCAGTTCTTC

j_gene: TRBJ1-2
abundance: -
v_gene: TRBV29-1
d_gene: -
CDR3aa: CSVEARVGGYTF
CDR3nt: TGCAGCGTTGAAGCCAGGGTGGGGGGCTACACCTTC

j_gene: TRBJ2-6
abundance: many
v_gene: TRBV5-1
d_gene: -
CDR3aa: CASSSANVLTF
CDR3nt: TGCGCCAGCTCCAGTGCCAACGTCCTGACTTTC

j_gene: TRBJ2-3
abundance: many
v_gene: TRBV11-2
d_gene: -
CDR3aa: CASSRTWRPTTDTQYF
CDR3nt: TGTGCCAGCAGCCGTACGTGGCGCCCAACCACAGATACGCAGTATTTT

j_gene: TRBJ2-1
abundance: -
v_gene: TRBV3-1
d_gene: TRBD1
CDR3aa: CASTGSANEQFF
CDR3nt: TGCGCTTCGACAGGGTCGGCCAATGAGCAGTTCTTC

j_gene: TRBJ2-1
abundance: -
v_gene: TRBV11-2
d_gene: TRBD1
CDR3aa: CASRGQGNNEQFF
CDR3nt: TGTGCCAGCAGAGGACAGGGCAACAATGAGCAGTTCTTC

j_gene: TRBJ1-1
abundance: -
v_gene: TRBV29-1
d_gene: -
CDR3aa: CSVVKGGTEAFF
CDR3nt: TGCAGCGTTGTTAAGGGCGGCACTGAAGCTTTCTTT

j_gene: TRBJ1-1
abundance: -
v_gene: TRBV27
d_gene: TRBD1
CDR3aa: CASNPRTGVPNTEAFF
CDR3nt: TGTGCCAGCAATCCTAGGACAGGGGTCCCGAACACTGAAGCTTTCTTT

j_gene: TRBJ2-7
abundance: few
v_gene: TRBV4-1
d_gene: -
CDR3aa: CASSASRYEQYF
CDR3nt: TGCGCCAGCAGCGCCAGCCGCTACGAGCAGTACTTC

j_gene: TRBJ2-3
abundance: few
v_gene: TRBV20-1
d_gene: TRBD2
CDR3aa: CSVRRREGLNTDTQYF
CDR3nt: TGCAGTGTTAGAAGGCGGGAGGGCCTGAACACAGATACGCAGTATTTT

j_gene: TRBJ2-3
abundance: few
v_gene: TRBV10-3
d_gene: -
CDR3aa: CAISERADTQYF
CDR3nt: TGTGCCATCAGTGAAAGGGCAGATACGCAGTATTTT

j_gene: TRBJ1-4
abundance: few
v_gene: TRBV7-9
d_gene: -
CDR3aa: CASSPVGSKGKEKLFF
CDR3nt: TGTGCCAGCAGCCCGGTAGGGTCTAAGGGAAAAGAAAAACTGTTTTTT

j_gene: TRBJ2-3
abundance: few
v_gene: TRBV28
d_gene: TRBD2
CDR3aa: CASRTGGASGDTQYF
CDR3nt: TGTGCCAGCAGAACGGGGGGGGCCTCGGGAGATACGCAGTATTTT

j_gene: TRBJ2-7
abundance: -
v_gene: TRBV9
d_gene: -
CDR3aa: CASSVVKGWSEQYF
CDR3nt: TGTGCCAGCAGCGTAGTGAAGGGATGGAGTGAGCAGTACTTC

j_gene: TRBJ2-5
abundance: -
v_gene: TRBV11-2
d_gene: TRBD2
CDR3aa: CASSATETSGRPTQETQYF
CDR3nt: TGTGCCAGCAGCGCCACTGAGACTAGCGGGAGGCCCACCCAAGAGACCCAGTACTTC

j_gene: TRBJ2-3
abundance: once
v_gene: TRBV3-1
d_gene: -
CDR3aa: CASSHESADTQYF
CDR3nt: TGTGCCAGCAGCCATGAGTCCGCAGATACGCAGTATTTT

j_gene: TRBJ2-5
abundance: -
v_gene: TRBV7-2
d_gene: -
CDR3aa: CASSLRLDKGLGETQYF
CDR3nt: TGTGCCAGCAGCTTGCGGTTGGACAAGGGGCTTGGAGAGACCCAGTACTTC

j_gene: TRBJ2-5
abundance: -
v_gene: TRBV5-1
d_gene: TRBD2
CDR3aa: CASSLAGAGPKETQYF
CDR3nt: TGCGCCAGCAGCTTGGCCGGAGCGGGGCCTAAAGAGACCCAGTACTTC

j_gene: TRBJ1-6
abundance: few
v_gene: TRBV28
d_gene: -
CDR3aa: CASSQLGYSYSPLHF
CDR3nt: TGTGCCAGCAGTCAACTCGGTTACTCATATTCACCCCTCCACTTT

j_gene: TRBJ2-7
abundance: few
v_gene: TRBV5-1
d_gene: -
CDR3aa: CASSGYPGTSYEQYF
CDR3nt: TGCGCCAGCAGCGGATACCCGGGGACCTCCTACGAGCAGTACTTC

j_gene: TRBJ2-4
abundance: -
v_gene: TRBV4-1
d_gene: -
CDR3aa: CASSQEHRRYF
CDR3nt: TGCGCCAGCAGCCAAGAGCATCGGCGGTACTTC

j_gene: TRBJ2-7
abundance: few
v_gene: TRBV5-6
d_gene: -
CDR3aa: CASSPPQGPYEQYF
CDR3nt: TGTGCCAGCAGCCCCCCGCAGGGGCCTTACGAGCAGTACTTC

j_gene: TRBJ2-7
abundance: -
v_gene: TRBV6-5
d_gene: -
CDR3aa: CASSSPGADSSYNEQYF
CDR3nt: TGTGCCAGCAGTTCCCCGGGGGCGGACAGCTCCTACAATGAGCAGTACTTC

j_gene: TRBJ2-3
abundance: -
v_gene: TRBV12-3/TRBV12-4
d_gene: TRBD2
CDR3aa: CASSLAPAGVSTDAQYF
CDR3nt: TGTGCCAGCAGTTTAGCGCCAGCGGGGGTGAGCACAGATGCGCAGTATTTT

j_gene: TRBJ1-5
abundance: -
v_gene: TRBV3-1
d_gene: -
CDR3aa: CASSQGRQSGTQHF
CDR3nt: TGTGCCAGCAGCCAAGGTCGGCAGAGCGGAACCCAGCATTTT

j_gene: TRBJ2-7
abundance: few
v_gene: TRBV29-1
d_gene: -
CDR3aa: CSVESGRGYEQYF
CDR3nt: TGCAGCGTTGAGTCGGGAAGGGGCTACGAGCAGTACTTC

j_gene: TRBJ2-7
abundance: once
v_gene: TRBV28
d_gene: -
CDR3aa: CASSPEDNEQYF
CDR3nt: TGTGCCAGCAGTCCCGAGGACAATGAGCAGTACTTC

j_gene: TRBJ1-1
abundance: -
v_gene: TRBV2
d_gene: -
CDR3aa: CASNRMNTEAFF
CDR3nt: TGTGCCAGCAACAGAATGAACACTGAAGCTTTCTTT

j_gene: TRBJ2-3
abundance: -
v_gene: TRBV3-1
d_gene: TRBD2
CDR3aa: CASSQDPTSGTSTDTQYF
CDR3nt: TGTGCCAGCAGCCAAGACCCCACTAGCGGAACTAGCACAGATACGCAGTATTTT

j_gene: TRBJ2-3
abundance: few
v_gene: TRBV10-3
d_gene: -
CDR3aa: CAISESSRAGTDTQYF
CDR3nt: TGTGCCATCAGTGAGTCTAGCAGGGCAGGCACAGATACGCAGTATTTT